The 17 T cell receptor beta chains below were found in one sample sequenced in a study of cytomegalovirus exposure and HLA in healthy donors. Repertoires were generated with immunoSEQ multiplex PCR, while TCRdb's copy carries only in-frame clones and drops some. The sample lists some 170,000 clones; 80% to 90% were seen once. Sequenced sample: PBMCs. Receptors were obtained from a woman aged 25 to 39 in good health and CMV-seronegative.

Only a few counts were recorded for this clone. The V and J genes are TRBV5-4 and TRBJ1-6, with D hard to call. Germline assignment: CDR1 SGHNT and CDR2 YYREEE (reference sequence). With 7 bases removed from V and 7 bases from J, the gap between germline ends came to 15 bases. The CDR3 loop spans 14 amino acids. CDR3 protein: CASRSRGSNSPLHF. CDR3 sequence (DNA): TGTGCCAGCCGTTCGAGAGGGTCGAATTCACCCCTCCACTTT.

The chain has TRBV19 and TRBJ2-1; 8 bases align to TRBD1. From germline, CDR1 is LNHDA and CDR2 SQIVND (reference sequence). The CDR3 totals 15 residues. The J segment lost 4 bases and the V segment lost 4 bases, leaving 6 bases of the junction unmatched. This CDR3 is CASSTPGQVYNEQFF. Here the CDR3 DNA reads TGTGCCAGTAGTACTCCGGGACAGGTATACAATGAGCAGTTCTTC.

The chain uses TRBV10-1 and TRBJ2-7; 8 nucleotides agree with TRBD2. V shed 4 bases and J 5 bases; nucleotides not matched to a gene: 4. The CDR3 is 13 amino acids. The germline V gene encodes CDR1 WNHNN and CDR2 SYGVQD (reference sequence). Here the CDR3 DNA reads TGCGCCAGCAGTGTTGCGGGGGGACACGAGCAGTACTTC. Translating it yields CASSVAGGHEQYF.

The rearrangement links TRBV6-5 to TRBJ1-1; weak D call: TRBD1 (6 bases). The CDR3 loop spans 14 amino acids. Trimming shortened V by 2 bases and J by 6 bases, and 13 bases separated the two germline ends. Looked up from germline, CDR1 is MNHEY and CDR2 is SVGAGI. This CDR3 reads CASSYRQGISEAFF. The CDR3 DNA reads as TGTGCCAGCAGTTACCGCCAGGGGATCTCTGAAGCTTTCTTT.

The CDR3 DNA reads TGTGCCAGCAGTCTGACAGGGGGCGTTCCCGCCTACGAGCAGTACTTC. It yields the protein CASSLTGGVPAYEQYF. This chain joins TRBV27 and TRBJ2-7; 10 bases are a match to TRBD1. The CDR3 is 16 residues long. After removal of 5 bases from V and 2 bases from J, the junction contained 9 bases not matched to a gene. Germline CDR1 reads MNHEY; CDR2 reads SMNVEV (reference sequence).

This chain joins TRBV2 and TRBJ2-1; maybe TRBD2 (5 bases). The V gene lost 6 bases and the J gene lost 0 bases, with 12 bases spanning the gap. Germline V gene sequence: CDR1 SNHLY, CDR2 FYNNEI. CDR3 length equals 15 residues. CDR3 region: CASSWTGSSYNEQFF. The CDR3 DNA is TGTGCCAGCAGCTGGACGGGAAGCTCCTACAATGAGCAGTTCTTC. The whole variable domain, filled in from reference TRBV2 and TRBJ2-1, reads EPEVTQTPSHQVTQMGQEVILRCVPISNHLYFYWYRQILGQKVEFLVSFYNNEISEKSEIFDDQFSVERPDGSNFTLKIRSTKLEDSAMYFCASSWTGSSYNEQFFGPGTRLTVL.

V gene TRBV7-2 combines with J gene TRBJ1-2; D is perhaps TRBD1 (6 bases). The CDR3 covers 12 residues. The germline gives CDR1 SGHTA, CDR2 FQGNSA. Between the trimmed V and J ends, which lost 4 bases and 8 bases, there was a span of 11 bases. CDR3 protein: CASSSQGGGYTF. The CDR3 DNA reads TGTGCCAGCAGCTCACAGGGCGGGGGCTACACCTTC.

The chain uses TRBV7-6 and TRBJ2-1; 7 bases align to TRBD2. The CDR3 has 14 amino acids. V lost 3 bases to trimming and J lost 6 bases; unmatched junction nucleotides: 5. Germline V gene data show CDR1 as SGHVS and CDR2 as FNYEAQ. The CDR3 here is CASSLGAGSNEQFF. CDR3 nucleotides: TGTGCCAGCAGCTTGGGAGCGGGGTCCAATGAGCAGTTCTTC. Complete variable domain (other parts from reference TRBV7-6 and TRBJ2-1): GAGVSQSPRYKVTKRGQDVALRCDPISGHVSLYWYRQALGQGPEFLTYFNYEAQQDKSGLPNDRFSAERPEGSISTLTIQRTEQRDSAMYRCASSLGAGSNEQFFGPGTRLTVL.

This chain connects TRBV5-1 to TRBJ2-7; D is possibly TRBD2 (6 bases). The germline V gene has CDR1 SGHRS and CDR2 YFSETQ. With 4 bases removed from V and 0 bases from J, the gap between germline ends came to 14 bases. The CDR3 spans 15 residues. The CDR3 loop reads CASSPTGLSSYEQYF. In DNA, the CDR3 is TGCGCCAGCAGCCCGACGGGACTGAGCTCCTACGAGCAGTACTTC.

J is TRBJ2-2 and V is TRBV4-1, with a weak D call TRBD1 (8 bases). Germline lookup yields CDR1 MGHRA and CDR2 YSYEKL. The CDR3 has 14 amino acids. V lost 7 bases, J lost 4 bases, and 13 bases lay in between. The CDR3 nucleotides are TGCGCCAGCACGACAGGGGAGGGCACCGGGGAGCTGTTTTTT. Translating it yields CASTTGEGTGELFF.

The chain carries TRBV4-1 and TRBJ2-2; 8 nucleotides line up with TRBD2. The CDR3 runs 16 residues. The germline gives CDR1 MGHRA, CDR2 YSYEKL. Losses at the gene ends were 0 bases for V and 8 bases for J; bases not matched to a gene: 8. The CDR3 coding sequence is TGCGCCAGCAGCCAAGATCCGGGACTAGGAGCGGGGGAGCTGTTTTTT. As protein: CASSQDPGLGAGELFF.

The gene calls are TRBV7-7 and TRBJ2-7; D ambiguous. Germline V gene lookup returns CDR1 SSHAT and CDR2 FNYEAQ (reference sequence). V gave up 6 bases and J gave up 2 bases, with 20 bases separating them. The CDR3 covers 16 residues. CDR3 sequence: CASSPKESFEPYEQYF. CDR3 in DNA: TGTGCCAGCAGTCCGAAGGAGTCCTTTGAACCCTACGAGCAGTACTTC.

Only one count was recorded for this clone. The genes are TRBV10-3 and TRBJ2-2; D ambiguous. Germline CDR1 reads ENHRY; CDR2 reads SYGVKD. This CDR3 region has 16 residues. Trimming took off 5 bases at V and 3 bases at J, with 16 bases between the two ends. In nucleotides, the CDR3 is TGTGCCATCAGTTACAGTGAAATCCGTCACACCGGGGAGCTGTTTTTT. This sequence encodes CAISYSEIRHTGELFF.

The chain carries TRBV5-6 and TRBJ2-7; 8 bases are shared with TRBD1. The CDR3 totals 17 residues. Germline CDR1 reads SGHDT; CDR2 reads YYEEEE. Trimming cost V 4 bases and J 2 bases; bases outside gene matches: 14. CDR3 nucleotide sequence: TGTGCCAGCAGCCCACGGACAGGGTTTGCCCAAACCTACGAGCAGTACTTC. Its protein is CASSPRTGFAQTYEQYF.

The V call is TRBV27, the J call TRBJ2-2; perhaps TRBD2 as D (6 bases). The CDR3 spans 17 residues. The V gene's germline CDR1 is MNHEY and CDR2 SMNVEV (reference sequence). V gave up 8 bases and J gave up 6 bases, with 25 bases separating them. The DNA of the CDR3 is TGTGCCAGCCGACCTGGGAGGACGGGCCAGGTCCCCGGGGAGCTGTTTTTT. Translated: CASRPGRTGQVPGELFF.

The V gene is TRBV4-1, the J gene TRBJ1-2; no definite D call. V was clipped by 1 base and J by 6 bases, with 12 bases between them. Germline V gene data show CDR1 as MGHRA and CDR2 as YSYEKL. CDR3 length: 14 amino acids. The DNA of the CDR3 is TGCGCCAGCAGCCAAGGAAGTCCGGGGAATGGCTACACCTTC. Its protein product is CASSQGSPGNGYTF.

The chain recombines TRBV15 with TRBJ1-1; D unclear. Trimming left V 0 bases short and J 7 bases short, with 24 bases between. The germline CDR1 and CDR2 sequences are LNHNV and YYDKDF (reference sequence). The CDR3 length is 18 residues. In nucleotides, the CDR3 is TGTGCCACCAGCAGAGATTACCGGGGTTTAGTATCTGATGGTGAAGCTTTCTTT. It specifies CATSRDYRGLVSDGEAFF. Variable domain in full (rest from reference TRBV15 and TRBJ1-1): DAMVIQNPRYQVTQFGKPVTLSCSQTLNHNVMYWYQQKSSQAPKLLFHYYDKDFNNEADTPDNFQSRRPNTSFCFLDIRSPGLGDTAMYLCATSRDYRGLVSDGEAFFGQGTRLTVV.